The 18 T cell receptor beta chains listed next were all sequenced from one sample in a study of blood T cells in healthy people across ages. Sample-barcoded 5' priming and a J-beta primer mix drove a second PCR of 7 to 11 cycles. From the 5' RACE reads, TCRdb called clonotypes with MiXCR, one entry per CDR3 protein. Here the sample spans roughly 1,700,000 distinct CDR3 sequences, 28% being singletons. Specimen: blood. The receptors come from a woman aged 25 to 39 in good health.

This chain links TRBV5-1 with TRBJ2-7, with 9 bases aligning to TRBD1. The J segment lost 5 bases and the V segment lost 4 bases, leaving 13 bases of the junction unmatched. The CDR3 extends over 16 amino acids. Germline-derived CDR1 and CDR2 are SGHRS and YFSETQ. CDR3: CASSPRGGTGNHEQYF. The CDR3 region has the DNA TGCGCCAGCAGCCCAAGAGGCGGGACAGGGAACCACGAGCAGTACTTC.

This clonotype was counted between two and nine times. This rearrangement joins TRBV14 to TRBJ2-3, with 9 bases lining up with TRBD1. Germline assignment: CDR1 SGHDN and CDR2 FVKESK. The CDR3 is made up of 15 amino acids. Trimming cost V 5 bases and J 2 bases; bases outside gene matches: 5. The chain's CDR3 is CASSETGGSTDTQYF. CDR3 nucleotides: TGTGCCAGCAGCGAAACAGGGGGCTCCACAGATACGCAGTATTTT.

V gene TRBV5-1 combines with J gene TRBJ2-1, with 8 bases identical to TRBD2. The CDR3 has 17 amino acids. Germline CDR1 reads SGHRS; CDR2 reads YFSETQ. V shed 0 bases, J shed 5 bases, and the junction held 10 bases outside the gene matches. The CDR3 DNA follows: TGCGCCAGCAGCTTGGCCCTTGCGGGGGGATTAAACAATGAGCAGTTCTTC. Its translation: CASSLALAGGLNNEQFF. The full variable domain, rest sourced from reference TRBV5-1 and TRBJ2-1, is KAGVTQTPRYLIKTRGQQVTLSCSPISGHRSVSWYQQTPGQGLQFLFEYFSETQRNKGNFPGRFSGRQFSNSRSEMNVSTLELGDSALYLCASSLALAGGLNNEQFFGPGTRLTVL.

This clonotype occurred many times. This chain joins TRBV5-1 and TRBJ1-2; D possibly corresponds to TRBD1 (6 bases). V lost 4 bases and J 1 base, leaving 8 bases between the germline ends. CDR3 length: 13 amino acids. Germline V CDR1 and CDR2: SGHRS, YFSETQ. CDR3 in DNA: TGCGCCAGCAGCGAGGACAGTAACTATGGCTACACCTTC. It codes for CASSEDSNYGYTF.

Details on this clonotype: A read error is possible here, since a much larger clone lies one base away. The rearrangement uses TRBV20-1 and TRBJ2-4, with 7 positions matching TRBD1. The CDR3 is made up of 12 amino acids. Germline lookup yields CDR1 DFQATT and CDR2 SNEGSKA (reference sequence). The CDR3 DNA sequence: TGCAGTGGGCAGGGGGTTAACTACGAGCAGGACTTC. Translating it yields CSGQGVNYEQDF.

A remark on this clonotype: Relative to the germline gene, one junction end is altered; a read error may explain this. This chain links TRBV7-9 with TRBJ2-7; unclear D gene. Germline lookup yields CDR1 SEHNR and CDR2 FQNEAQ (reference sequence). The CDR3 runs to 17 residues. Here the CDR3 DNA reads TGTGCCGGCAGCTTATCTAACTTGGCCACCGACTCCTACGAGCAGTACTTC. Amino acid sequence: CAGSLSNLATDSYEQYF. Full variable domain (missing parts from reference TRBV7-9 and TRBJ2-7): DTGVSQNPRHKITKRGQNVTFRCDPISEHNRLYWYRQTLGQGPEFLTYFQNEAQLEKSRLLSDRFSAERPKGSFSTLEIQRTEQGDSAMYLCAGSLSNLATDSYEQYFGPGTRLTVT.

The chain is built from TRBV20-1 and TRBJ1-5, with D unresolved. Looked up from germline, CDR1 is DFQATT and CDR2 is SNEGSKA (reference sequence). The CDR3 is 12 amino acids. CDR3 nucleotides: TGCGCAAGCGGGCGTATGGATCAGCCCCAGCATTTT. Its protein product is CASGRMDQPQHF.

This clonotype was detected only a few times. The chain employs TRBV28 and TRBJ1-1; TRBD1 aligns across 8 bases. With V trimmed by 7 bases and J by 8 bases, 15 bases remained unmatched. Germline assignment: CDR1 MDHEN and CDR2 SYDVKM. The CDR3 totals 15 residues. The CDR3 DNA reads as TGTGCCAGCACCACGCTAGGACAGGGCCAGTTAGAAGCTTTCTTT. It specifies CASTTLGQGQLEAFF.

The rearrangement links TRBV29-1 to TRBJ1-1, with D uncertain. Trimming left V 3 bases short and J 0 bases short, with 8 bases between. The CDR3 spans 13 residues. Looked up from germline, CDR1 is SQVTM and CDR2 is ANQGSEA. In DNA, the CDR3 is TGCAGCGTTGATTTGGCAATGAACACTGAAGCTTTCTTT. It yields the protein CSVDLAMNTEAFF.

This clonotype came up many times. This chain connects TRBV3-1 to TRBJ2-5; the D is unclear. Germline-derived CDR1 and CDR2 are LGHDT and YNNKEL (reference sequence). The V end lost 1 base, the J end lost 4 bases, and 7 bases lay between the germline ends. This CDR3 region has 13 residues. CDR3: CASSQGYRETQYF. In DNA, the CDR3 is TGTGCCAGCAGCCAAGGTTATCGAGAGACCCAGTACTTC.

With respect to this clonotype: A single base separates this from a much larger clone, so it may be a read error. The CDR3 DNA sequence: TGCAGCGCTAGGCACTTGGCTCATGAGCAGTTCTTC. Its translation: CSARHLAHEQFF. This chain links TRBV29-1 with TRBJ2-1; D is unresolved. The germline V and J ends were trimmed by 7 bases and 8 bases, with 15 bases remaining between them. The CDR3 extends over 12 amino acids. Germline CDR1 reads SQVTM; CDR2 reads ANQGSEA.

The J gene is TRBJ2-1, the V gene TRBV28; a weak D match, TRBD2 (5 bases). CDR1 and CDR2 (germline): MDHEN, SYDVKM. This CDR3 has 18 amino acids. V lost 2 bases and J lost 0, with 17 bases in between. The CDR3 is CASSLTGWQASSYNEQFF. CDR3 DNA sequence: TGTGCCAGCAGTTTAACGGGGTGGCAGGCAAGCTCCTACAATGAGCAGTTCTTC.

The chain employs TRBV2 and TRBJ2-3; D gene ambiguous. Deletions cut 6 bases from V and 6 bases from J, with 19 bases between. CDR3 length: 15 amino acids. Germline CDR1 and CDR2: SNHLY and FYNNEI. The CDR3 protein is CASREYEEAADTQYF. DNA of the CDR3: TGTGCCAGCAGGGAATACGAAGAGGCGGCGGATACGCAGTATTTT.

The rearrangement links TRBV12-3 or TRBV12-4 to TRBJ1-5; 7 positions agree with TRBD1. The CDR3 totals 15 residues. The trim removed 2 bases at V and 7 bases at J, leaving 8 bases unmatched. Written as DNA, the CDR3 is TGTGCCAGCAGTTTATGGAGGCAGGGGGGACAGCCCCAGCATTTT. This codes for CASSLWRQGGQPQHF.

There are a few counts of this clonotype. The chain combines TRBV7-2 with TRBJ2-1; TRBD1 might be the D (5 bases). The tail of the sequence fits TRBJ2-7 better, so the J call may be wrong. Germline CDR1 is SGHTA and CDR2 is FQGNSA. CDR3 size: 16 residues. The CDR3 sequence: CASSLLGRNSYNEQYF. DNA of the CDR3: TGTGCCAGCAGCTTACTGGGGCGAAACTCCTACAATGAGCAGTACTTC.

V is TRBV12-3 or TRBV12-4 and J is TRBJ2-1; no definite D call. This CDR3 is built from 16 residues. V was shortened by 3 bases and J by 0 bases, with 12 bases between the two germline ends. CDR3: CASSFRGFPSYNEQFF. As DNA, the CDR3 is TGTGCCAGCAGTTTCCGCGGCTTTCCCTCCTACAATGAGCAGTTCTTC.

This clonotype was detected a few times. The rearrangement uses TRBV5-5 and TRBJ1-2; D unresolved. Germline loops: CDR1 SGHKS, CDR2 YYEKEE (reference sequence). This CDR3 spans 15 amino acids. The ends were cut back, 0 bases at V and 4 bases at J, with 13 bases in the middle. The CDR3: CASSLVFRGGYGYTF. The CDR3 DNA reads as TGTGCCAGCAGCTTGGTTTTTCGGGGAGGCTATGGCTACACCTTC.

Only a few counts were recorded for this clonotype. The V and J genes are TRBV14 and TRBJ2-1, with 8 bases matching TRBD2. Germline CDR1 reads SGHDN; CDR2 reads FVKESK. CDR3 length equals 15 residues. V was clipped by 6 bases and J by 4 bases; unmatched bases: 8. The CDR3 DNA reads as TGTGCCAGCAGGTCACAGCGGGGGCCTTACAATGAGCAGTTCTTC. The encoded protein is CASRSQRGPYNEQFF.